Below, one TCR beta chain is given with its context. Its specificity is unknown. Using immunoSEQ multiplex PCR, the repertoire was profiled, and TCRdb retains in-frame clones only, with some absent. Found here are tens of thousands of clones, 73% of them singletons; the top ten hold 6% to 6.5%. CDR3 length: 16 amino acids. Trimming cost V 0 bases and J 8 bases; bases outside gene matches: 9. CDR1 and CDR2 from the germline V gene are KGHSH and LQKENI. The sample originates from a study of tumor-infiltrating lymphocytes in localized non-small cell lung cancer. Background on the study: Several tumor histologies, both smoking statuses, and some post-neoadjuvant chemotherapy samples were included. From each patient, both tumor and uninvolved lung, non-adjacent to tumor, were sampled. Regarding the study as a whole: Higher tumor T cell infiltration than in uninvolved lung was supported by TCRbeta sequencing.

V gene TRBV18 combines with J gene TRBJ2-1; 8 bases map to TRBD1. The sequenced sample was lung tumor tissue. This clonotype was obtained from a human donor with non-small cell lung cancer. CDR3 protein: CASSPPVSGGGDEQFF. CDR3 bases: TGTGCCAGCTCACCACCGGTTTCAGGGGGCGGGGATGAGCAGTTCTTC.